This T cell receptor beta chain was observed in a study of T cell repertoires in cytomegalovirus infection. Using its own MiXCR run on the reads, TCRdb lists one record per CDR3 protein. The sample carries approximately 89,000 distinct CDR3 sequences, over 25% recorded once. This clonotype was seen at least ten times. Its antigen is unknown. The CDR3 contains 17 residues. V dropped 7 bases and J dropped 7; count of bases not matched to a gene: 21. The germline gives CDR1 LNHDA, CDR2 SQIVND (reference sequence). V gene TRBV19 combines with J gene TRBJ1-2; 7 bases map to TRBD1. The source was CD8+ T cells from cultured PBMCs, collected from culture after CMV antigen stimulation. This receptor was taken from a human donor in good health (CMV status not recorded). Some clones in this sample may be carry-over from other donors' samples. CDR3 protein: CASKGTTFREGAFGYTF. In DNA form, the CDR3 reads TGTGCCAGTAAAGGAACTACGTTCAGAGAGGGGGCTTTTGGCTACACCTTC.